These 28 T cell receptor beta chains originate from one sample sequenced in a study of T cells in Graves' hyperthyroidism and ophthalmopathy (dated by TCRdb to between 2018 and 2021). The method was multiplex PCR. Sequencing was performed on an Illumina HiSeq 2000. The TCR beta CDR3 regions were amplified from the RNA transcripts. The first round of RT-PCR for the TCR CDR3 was performed with the HTBI primer set and the Qiagen OneStep RT-PCR kit. TCRdb's own reprocessing of the public reads used fastp at Q25 and MiXCR and kept productive beta chains. CDR3 protein sequences are deduplicated, and each keeps its most common genes and DNA. The sample yields about 500,000 distinct CDR3 sequences; roughly 17% were counted once. 15% to 20% of the sample rests with the top ten. Sequencing was done on a sample of blood. These receptor sequences come from a young woman with Graves' hyperthyroidism.

This clonotype was seen a few times. The chain links TRBV6-1 to TRBJ2-1; TRBD2 matches at 10 bases. The CDR3 contains 12 residues. Germline-derived CDR1 and CDR2 are MNHNS and SASEGT. Trimming at V came to 7 bases and at J to 9 bases, leaving 3 bases not matched to a gene. CDR3 in amino acids: CASKAGGGEQFF. CDR3 DNA: TGTGCCAGCAAAGCGGGAGGGGGTGAGCAGTTCTTC.

This clonotype was picked up a small number of times. This chain uses TRBV10-3 with TRBJ1-1, with D tentatively TRBD1 (6 bases). V lost 5 bases and J 3 bases, leaving 10 bases between the germline ends. Looked up from germline, CDR1 is ENHRY and CDR2 is SYGVKD. The CDR3 runs to 13 residues. CDR3 sequence (DNA): TGTGCCATCAGTCGTAGGGGGGACACTGAAGCTTTCTTT. It yields the protein CAISRRGDTEAFF.

This clonotype was recorded many times. The chain is built from TRBV11-3 and TRBJ1-6; D unresolved. This CDR3 region has 14 residues. V was clipped by 1 base and J by 4 bases, with 5 bases between them. CDR1 and CDR2 from the germline V gene are SGHNT and YENEEA. CDR3: CASSLAGYNSPLHF. The CDR3 region has the DNA TGTGCCAGCAGCTTAGCTGGGTATAATTCACCCCTCCACTTT.

This clonotype was picked up many times. The V gene is TRBV30, the J gene TRBJ2-5, with D unclear. Germline V gene lookup returns CDR1 GTSNPN and CDR2 SVGIG (reference sequence). V lost 4 bases and J 5 bases, leaving 14 bases between the germline ends. CDR3 length: 13 residues. Here the CDR3 DNA reads TGTGCCTGGACCACCCCAGAAGGGGAGACCCAGTACTTC. It specifies CAWTTPEGETQYF.

The chain couples TRBV6-1 to TRBJ2-1; TRBD2 matches 11 bases. CDR3 length equals 17 residues. The V gene end was trimmed by 5 bases and the J gene end by 5 bases; junction bases not matched to a gene: 11. CDR1 and CDR2 from the germline V gene are MNHNS and SASEGT. CDR3 residues: CASSPDLAGGRNNEQFF. For the CDR3, the DNA is TGTGCCAGCAGTCCCGATCTAGCGGGGGGCCGAAACAATGAGCAGTTCTTC.

This clonotype showed up just a few times. V and J are TRBV20-1 and TRBJ2-7; no firm D call. CDR1 DFQATT and CDR2 SNEGSKA come from the germline V gene (reference sequence). With 2 bases removed from V and 3 bases from J, the gap between germline ends came to 8 bases. The CDR3 covers 12 residues. In DNA, the CDR3 is TGCAGTGCTAGAAACTACCTCTACGAGCAGTACTTC. This gives the protein CSARNYLYEQYF.

The chain carries TRBV7-9 and TRBJ2-6; D gene uncertain. Trimming left V 8 bases short and J 0 bases short, with 5 bases between. CDR3 size: 13 residues. Germline CDR1 SEHNR, CDR2 FQNEAQ (reference sequence). The CDR3: CASGPSGANVLTF. Here the CDR3 DNA reads TGTGCCAGCGGCCCCTCTGGGGCCAACGTCCTGACTTTC.

This clonotype was seen ten or more times. J is TRBJ2-1 and V is TRBV12-3 or TRBV12-4; maybe TRBD2 (5 bases). Trimming shortened V by 9 bases and J by 4 bases, and 16 bases separated the two germline ends. The length of the CDR3 is 14 residues. The DNA of the CDR3 is TGTGCCAGTACTAGAGGTGCTAGATACAATGAGCAGTTCTTC. It is translated as CASTRGARYNEQFF.

In this sample, this clonotype turned up many times. The CDR3 nucleotides read TGTGCCAGCAGCCAGAGACACTCGAACACCGGGGAGCTGTTTTTT. Its protein product is CASSQRHSNTGELFF. The chain couples TRBV3-1 to TRBJ2-2; D ambiguous. The CDR3 is 15 amino acids. CDR1 is LGHDT, CDR2 YNNKEL, per germline (reference sequence). V shed 3 bases and J shed 0 bases, with 8 bases lying between them.

This clonotype was detected ten times or more. The chain is built from TRBV3-1 and TRBJ2-1; D is ambiguous. CDR3 length: 12 residues. Trimming removed 2 bases from V and 6 bases from J, with 5 bases in between. Germline assignment: CDR1 LGHDT and CDR2 YNNKEL (reference sequence). The CDR3 DNA reads as TGTGCCAGCAGCCAAATCAGCAATGAGCAGTTCTTC. Its protein product is CASSQISNEQFF.

The chain links TRBV19 to TRBJ2-7, with D uncertain. Germline V gene data show CDR1 as LNHDA and CDR2 as SQIVND (reference sequence). Trimming stripped 3 bases from V and 2 bases from J, with 11 bases between. The CDR3 runs to 14 residues. CDR3 sequence: CASSMIQPPYEQYF. Here the CDR3 DNA reads TGTGCCAGTAGTATGATACAGCCGCCCTACGAGCAGTACTTC.

This clonotype was seen repeatedly, ten times or more. The rearrangement uses TRBV20-1 and TRBJ2-7, with 9 bases matching TRBD1. This CDR3 region has 15 residues. V shed 5 bases and J 7 bases; nucleotides not matched to a gene: 15. Germline V gene sequence: CDR1 DFQATT, CDR2 SNEGSKA (reference sequence). The CDR3 coding sequence is TGCAGTGCTTTGATATGGACAGGGGAGTCCGAAGAGCAGTACTTC. Its translation is CSALIWTGESEEQYF.

The chain has TRBV9 and TRBJ1-5; the D is unclear. The CDR3 extends over 13 amino acids. V was pared by 0 bases and J by 7 bases, with 8 bases between. The germline gives CDR1 SGDLS, CDR2 YYNGEE. CDR3 coding DNA: TGTGCCAGCAGCGTAGGGGATCTACAGCCCCAGCATTTT. Amino acids: CASSVGDLQPQHF.

This clonotype was seen many times. The gene calls are TRBV28 and TRBJ2-3; tentative D call: TRBD1 (6 bases). The CDR3 totals 19 residues. Germline V gene lookup returns CDR1 MDHEN and CDR2 SYDVKM. Trimming left V 0 bases short and J 0 bases short, with 19 bases between. CDR3 DNA: TGTGCCAGCAGTTTATGGGCAGGGGAGAGTTACACTAGCACAGATACGCAGTATTTT. Translation gives CASSLWAGESYTSTDTQYF.

This clonotype was seen many times. The CDR3 nucleotides read TGTGCCAGCAGCCCGGGGGGCTCAGGCCCGACGCCCCTCTACGAGCAGTACTTC. Translation gives CASSPGGSGPTPLYEQYF. The rearrangement links TRBV7-2 to TRBJ2-7, with a tentative D call TRBD2 (7 bases). The CDR3 contains 18 residues. Germline CDR1 reads SGHTA; CDR2 reads FQGNSA. The germline V and J ends were trimmed by 5 bases and 3 bases, with 26 bases remaining between them. Full variable domain (outside the CDR3, taken from reference TRBV7-2 and TRBJ2-7): GAGVSQSPSNKVTEKGKDVELRCDPISGHTALYWYRQSLGQGLEFLIYFQGNSAPDKSGLPSDRFSAERTGGSVSTLTIQRTQQEDSAVYLCASSPGGSGPTPLYEQYFGPGTRLTVT.

To note about this clonotype: The missing conserved phenylalanine or tryptophan at the end of this CDR3 makes a read error likely. V gene TRBV12-3 or TRBV12-4 combines with J gene TRBJ2-1; 9 bases align to TRBD2. The CDR3 extends over 16 amino acids. J gave up 0 bases and V 3 bases, and 3 bases lay outside the gene matches. Here the CDR3 DNA reads TGTGCCAGCAGTTTGTGGCGGGGGGGCTCCTACAATGAGCAGTTCCTC. Its translation is CASSLWRGGSYNEQFL.

The chain has TRBV6-1 and TRBJ1-2; possibly TRBD1 for D (6 bases). Germline V gene lookup returns CDR1 MNHNS and CDR2 SASEGT. This CDR3 has 13 amino acids. V was trimmed by 8 bases and J by 2 bases, leaving 12 bases between them. Here the CDR3 reads CASCQDRNYGYTF. The CDR3 bases are TGTGCCAGCTGTCAAGACAGGAACTATGGCTACACCTTC.

The table lists this clonotype with many counts. The DNA of the CDR3 is TGTGCCAGTAGTAGGGGCGGGGGAAGCTCCTACAATGAGCAGTTCTTC. Its translation: CASSRGGGSSYNEQFF. This chain links TRBV19 with TRBJ2-1; 7 bases agree with TRBD2. The CDR3 totals 16 residues. Losses at the gene ends were 4 bases for V and 0 bases for J; bases not matched to a gene: 6. Germline lookup yields CDR1 LNHDA and CDR2 SQIVND (reference sequence).

This clonotype was recorded at least ten times. This chain links TRBV7-8 with TRBJ1-2; D is ambiguous. Germline loops: CDR1 SGHVS, CDR2 FQNEAQ. The CDR3 has 12 residues. Trimming stripped 1 base from V and 8 bases from J, with 8 bases between. The CDR3 region is CASSLEGSGYTF. CDR3 coding DNA: TGTGCCAGCAGCTTAGAGGGAAGCGGCTACACCTTC.

Ten or more counts support this clonotype. The J gene is TRBJ1-2, the V gene TRBV7-9; 9 bases line up with TRBD1. Germline CDR1 is SEHNR and CDR2 is FQNEAQ (reference sequence). The J segment lost 8 bases and the V segment lost 2 bases, leaving 6 bases of the junction unmatched. This CDR3 spans 14 amino acids. The CDR3 protein is CASSLSNRGRGYTF. Written as DNA, the CDR3 is TGTGCCAGCAGCTTATCCAACAGGGGGCGAGGCTACACCTTC.

V usage is TRBV11-2 and J usage is TRBJ1-6; D perhaps matches TRBD1 (6 bases). CDR1 is SGHAT, CDR2 FQNNGV, per germline. There are 16 residues in the CDR3. V was shortened by 0 bases and J by 7 bases, with 13 bases between the two germline ends. CDR3 amino acids: CASSLDFQGRNSPLHF. Written as DNA, the CDR3 is TGTGCCAGCAGCTTAGATTTTCAGGGGCGCAATTCACCCCTCCACTTT.

In regard to this clonotype: The junction shows a germline mismatch at one end, possibly a read error. The CDR3 nucleotides read TGTGCCAGCAGCTCCCCGCGGCGACAGGGCGAAAAACTGCTTTTT. The encoded protein is CASSSPRRQGEKLLF. This chain connects TRBV5-6 to TRBJ1-4; 7 bases are shared with TRBD1. Germline V gives CDR1 SGHDT, CDR2 YYEEEE. This CDR3 is 15 amino acids long.

This clonotype has at least ten counts. V and J are TRBV28 and TRBJ1-5; D gene ambiguous. This CDR3 is built from 15 residues. Germline V gene sequence: CDR1 MDHEN, CDR2 SYDVKM. The V end lost 8 bases, the J end lost 4 bases, and 18 bases lay between the germline ends. CDR3 DNA: TGTGCCAGCCGGAAACAGATTATTGGGAATCAGCCCCAGCATTTT. It specifies CASRKQIIGNQPQHF.

This clonotype was detected a few times. This sequence joins TRBV6-2 or TRBV6-3 and TRBJ1-5; weak D call: TRBD1 (5 bases). The germline gives CDR1 MNHEY, CDR2 SVGEGT. This CDR3 has 12 amino acids. Trimming removed 4 bases at V and 10 bases at J, with 11 bases between. The CDR3 DNA is TGTGCCAGCAGTTTGGGACCTCCTCCCCAGCATTTT. Protein: CASSLGPPPQHF.

This clonotype was observed many times. The rearrangement links TRBV3-1 to TRBJ2-3; D may be TRBD2 (7 bases). V shed 1 base and J shed 6 bases, with 14 bases lying between them. Per germline, CDR1 LGHDT and CDR2 YNNKEL (reference sequence). The CDR3 consists of 15 residues. CDR3 bases: TGTGCCAGCAGCCAAGCCGCGGGGGACATGGATACGCAGTATTTT. Its translation is CASSQAAGDMDTQYF.

The J gene is TRBJ2-1, the V gene TRBV11-2; 7 bases are shared with TRBD2. Germline V gives CDR1 SGHAT, CDR2 FQNNGV. J lost 6 bases, V lost 1 base, and 9 bases had no gene match. The CDR3 loop spans 16 amino acids. CDR3 DNA: TGTGCCAGCAGCTTAGTAGGGGCGGGAGCAGGCAATGAGCAGTTCTTC. It encodes CASSLVGAGAGNEQFF.

This clonotype was seen repeatedly, ten times or more. V gene TRBV12-3 or TRBV12-4 combines with J gene TRBJ2-3; 9 bases line up with TRBD1. V was clipped by 7 bases and J by 1 base; unmatched bases: 12. The CDR3 is made up of 17 amino acids. CDR3 protein: CASNHPQQGAGTDTQYF. The CDR3 region has the DNA TGTGCCAGCAATCACCCTCAACAGGGGGCGGGCACAGATACGCAGTATTTT.

This chain connects TRBV7-2 to TRBJ1-1; no reliable D call. V was cut by 6 bases and J by 1 base, with 12 bases left in between. Germline CDR1 and CDR2: SGHTA and FQGNSA. The CDR3 has 14 amino acids. The DNA for the CDR3 is TGTGCCAGCAGGAAGCAAGAGAAGAACACTGAAGCTTTCTTT. This gives the protein CASRKQEKNTEAFF. The full variable domain, rest sourced from reference TRBV7-2 and TRBJ1-1, is GAGVSQSPSNKVTEKGKDVELRCDPISGHTALYWYRQSLGQGLEFLIYFQGNSAPDKSGLPSDRFSAERTGGSVSTLTIQRTQQEDSAVYLCASRKQEKNTEAFFGQGTRLTVV.